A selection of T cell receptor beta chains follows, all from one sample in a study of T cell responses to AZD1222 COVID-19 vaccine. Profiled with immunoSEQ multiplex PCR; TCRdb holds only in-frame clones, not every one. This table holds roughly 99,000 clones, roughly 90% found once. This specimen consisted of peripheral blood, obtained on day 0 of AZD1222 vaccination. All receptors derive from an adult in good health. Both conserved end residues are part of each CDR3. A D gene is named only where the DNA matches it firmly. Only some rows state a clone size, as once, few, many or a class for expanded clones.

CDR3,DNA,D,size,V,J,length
CASSFRPGREAFF,TGTGCCAGCAGCTTTCGTCCGGGTCGGGAAGCTTTCTTT,NA,NA,TRBV7-3,TRBJ1-1,13
CASSVNSNTGELFF,TGTGCCAGCAGCGTAAACAGCAACACCGGGGAGCTGTTTTTT,NA,NA,TRBV9,TRBJ2-2,14
CASSPPRDEQYF,TGTGCCAGCAGCCCCCCCCGGGACGAGCAGTACTTC,NA,NA,TRBV7-9,TRBJ2-7,12
CASKATIVSEKLFF,TGTGCCAGCAAAGCAACAATTGTCTCTGAAAAACTGTTTTTT,NA,NA,TRBV6-5,TRBJ1-4,14
CASSTGENNQPQHF,TGTGCCAGTAGTACTGGAGAGAACAATCAGCCCCAGCATTTT,NA,NA,TRBV19,TRBJ1-5,14
CASSGVSVATDTQYF,TGTGCCAGCAGCGGCGTTTCGGTCGCCACAGATACGCAGTATTTT,NA,once,TRBV7-9,TRBJ2-3,15
CASSPRLAPTGELFF,TGTGCCAGTAGTCCACGACTAGCCCCCACCGGGGAGCTGTTTTTT,TRBD2,NA,TRBV19,TRBJ2-2,15
CAWEPGNSPLHF,TGTGCCTGGGAGCCTGGCAATTCACCCCTCCACTTT,NA,once,TRBV30,TRBJ1-6,12
CASSLTQRGQGTDTQYF,TGTGCCAGCAGCTTAACCCAAAGGGGGCAGGGCACAGATACGCAGTATTTT,TRBD1,NA,TRBV7-3,TRBJ2-3,17
CASGYEQYF,TGTGCCAGCGGCTACGAGCAGTACTTC,NA,NA,TRBV9,TRBJ2-7,9
CASSPGVKGNTEAFF,TGTGCCAGCAGTCCAGGGGTCAAGGGGAACACTGAAGCTTTCTTT,NA,NA,TRBV2,TRBJ1-1,15
CASSLQMTGGNSPLHF,TGTGCCAGCAGTCTTCAAATGACAGGGGGTAATTCACCCCTCCACTTT,TRBD1,NA,TRBV7-2,TRBJ1-6,16
CASSPHWDNPGELFF,TGTGCCAGCAGCCCCCACTGGGACAACCCCGGGGAGCTGTTTTTT,NA,NA,TRBV4-2,TRBJ2-2,15
CASSLSGRAFGETQYF,TGTGCCAGTAGTCTTAGCGGGAGGGCTTTTGGAGAGACCCAGTACTTC,TRBD2,NA,TRBV19,TRBJ2-5,16
CASSQEGNSGANVLTF,TGCGCCAGCAGCCAAGAGGGGAACTCTGGGGCCAACGTCCTGACTTTC,NA,NA,TRBV4-3,TRBJ2-6,16